This T cell receptor beta chain was identified in a study of blood T cell repertoires in COVID-19. Trimming removed 3 bases from V and 8 bases from J; junction bases left unmatched: 11. Germline values: CDR1 MGHRA, CDR2 YSYEKL. The CDR3 extends over 15 amino acids. Only in-frame clones appear in the TCRdb table, and some are missing; sequencing was by immunoSEQ multiplex PCR. This sample has approximately 260,000 clones, with roughly 91% found just once. The TCR comes from a woman aged 55-69 years who had recovered from COVID-19. The sample was PBMCs or T cells enriched from blood (not recorded which). V usage is TRBV4-1 and J usage is TRBJ1-2, with TRBD1 matching 8 bases. This CDR3 is CASSQFLPGGRGYTF. Written as DNA, the CDR3 is TGCGCCAGCAGCCAGTTTCTCCCAGGGGGCCGGGGCTACACCTTC.